This TCR beta chain comes out of a study of cytomegalovirus exposure and HLA in healthy donors. Findings and limits, study-wide: Indistinguishable V segments, including TRBV6-2 and TRBV6-3, were excluded.

Amplification used 60 Vbeta primers and 13 Jbeta primers. Profiled with immunoSEQ multiplex PCR; TCRdb holds only in-frame clones, not every one. Here the sample spans under 200,000 clones, roughly 77% being singletons. J gave up 5 bases and V 1 base, and 4 bases lay outside the gene matches. The length of the CDR3 is 16 residues. Germline assignment: CDR1 SEHNR and CDR2 FQNEAQ (reference sequence). Points on this clone: What it binds is unknown.

The chain carries TRBV7-9 and TRBJ2-1, with 11 bases matching TRBD1. The sequence was collected from a man in his thirties or forties in good health and CMV-seropositive. Sequencing was carried out using PBMCs. CDR3: CASSLGGQGANNEQFF. CDR3 nucleotide sequence: TGTGCCAGCAGCTTAGGAGGACAGGGGGCCAACAATGAGCAGTTCTTC. Based on the CDR3 plus reference TRBV7-9 and TRBJ2-1, the full variable domain is DTGVSQNPRHKITKRGQNVTFRCDPISEHNRLYWYRQTLGQGPEFLTYFQNEAQLEKSRLLSDRFSAERPKGSFSTLEIQRTEQGDSAMYLCASSLGGQGANNEQFFGPGTRLTVL.